Listed here is a single T cell receptor beta chain. CDR3 length equals 13 residues. The V end lost 5 bases, the J end lost 1 base, and 9 bases lay between the germline ends. Germline assignment: CDR1 GTSNPN and CDR2 SVGIG (reference sequence). All patients experienced relapse after autologous stem cell transplantation, and brentuximab vedotin exposure was variable. Here immunoSEQ multiplex PCR was the method, and the copy in TCRdb shows in-frame clones only, minus some. Of 25,000 to 30,000 clones in the sample, roughly 70% are singletons; the top ten hold under 3.5%. This record comes from a study of PD-1 blockade in classical Hodgkin lymphoma.

The sample in question was peripheral blood mononuclear cells (PBMCs), obtained before the second cycle of nivolumab. The source of this sequence is a human donor with classical Hodgkin lymphoma. The chain links TRBV30 to TRBJ2-4, with D perhaps TRBD1 (5 bases). The CDR3 protein is CAWPGLAKNIQYF. The CDR3 DNA reads TGTGCCTGGCCAGGGTTGGCCAAAAACATTCAGTACTTC.